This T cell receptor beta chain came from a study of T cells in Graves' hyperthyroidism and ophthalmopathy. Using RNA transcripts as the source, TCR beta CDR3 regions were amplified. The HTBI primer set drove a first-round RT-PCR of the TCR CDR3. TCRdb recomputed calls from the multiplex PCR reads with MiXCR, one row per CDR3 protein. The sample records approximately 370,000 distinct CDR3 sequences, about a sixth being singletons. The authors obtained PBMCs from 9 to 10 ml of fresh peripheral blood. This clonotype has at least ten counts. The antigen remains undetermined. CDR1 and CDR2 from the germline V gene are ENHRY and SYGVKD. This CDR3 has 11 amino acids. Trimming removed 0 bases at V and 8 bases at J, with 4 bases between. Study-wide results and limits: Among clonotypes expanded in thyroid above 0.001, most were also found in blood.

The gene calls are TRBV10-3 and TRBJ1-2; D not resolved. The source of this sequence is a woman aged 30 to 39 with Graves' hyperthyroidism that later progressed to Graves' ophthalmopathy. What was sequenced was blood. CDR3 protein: CAISESTGYTF. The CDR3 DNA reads TGTGCCATCAGTGAGTCCACGGGCTACACCTTC.